The rows below give T cell receptor beta chains drawn from one sample of a study of T cell responses to AZD1222 COVID-19 vaccine. The method was immunoSEQ multiplex PCR; TCRdb's version includes in-frame clones alone and lacks a portion of them. The sample has some 90,000 clones, more than 70% seen once. The input for sequencing was peripheral blood, taken on day 0 of AZD1222 vaccination. The receptor source for this set is an adult in good health. Both conserved end residues are part of each CDR3. Each record gives: J gene, V gene, clone size, D gene, CDR3 protein, CDR3 DNA. D genes are given only for firm matches. Clone sizes are given selectively: once, few, many, or a class where the clone is expanded.

TRBJ1-1 | TRBV12-3/TRBV12-4 | NA | TRBD1 | CASAPPGGSEAFF | TGTGCCAGCGCCCCCCCAGGGGGGTCTGAAGCTTTCTTT
TRBJ1-1 | TRBV5-8 | NA | NA | CASSPRWGTEAFF | TGTGCCAGCAGCCCAAGGTGGGGGACTGAAGCTTTCTTT
TRBJ2-2 | TRBV12-3/TRBV12-4 | NA | NA | CASSKQLAGELFF | TGTGCCAGCAGTAAACAGCTTGCCGGGGAGCTGTTTTTT
TRBJ1-4 | TRBV5-1 | few | NA | CASSLLGVLGEKLFF | TGCGCCAGCAGCCTCCTCGGTGTTCTAGGTGAAAAACTGTTTTTT
TRBJ2-3 | TRBV12-3/TRBV12-4 | NA | NA | CASSPNAADTQYF | TGTGCCAGCAGTCCCAACGCCGCAGATACGCAGTATTTT
TRBJ1-1 | TRBV27 | NA | NA | CASQDGSLTEAFF | TGTGCCAGCCAAGACGGCAGCCTCACTGAAGCTTTCTTT
TRBJ2-1 | TRBV7-2 | NA | TRBD1 | CASSELGTALNNEQFF | TGTGCCAGCAGCGAACTGGGGACAGCACTTAACAATGAGCAGTTCTTC
TRBJ1-2 | TRBV7-2 | once | NA | CASSLDGSTGYTF | TGTGCCAGCAGCTTGGATGGATCAACTGGCTACACCTTC
TRBJ1-5 | TRBV28 | NA | NA | CASILGGGLGNQPQHF | TGTGCCAGCATCCTGGGGGGGGGATTAGGCAATCAGCCCCAGCATTTT
TRBJ2-6 | TRBV19 | once | TRBD1 | CASYDRAGANVLTF | TGTGCCAGTTACGACAGGGCTGGGGCCAACGTCCTGACTTTC
TRBJ1-4 | TRBV7-2 | NA | NA | CASTSGLKATNEKLFF | TGTGCCAGCACCTCGGGGCTAAAGGCGACTAATGAAAAACTGTTTTTT
TRBJ1-3 | TRBV7-2 | few | NA | CASSLGPLLSGNTIYF | TGTGCCAGCAGCCTTGGCCCTTTACTCTCTGGAAACACCATATATTTT
TRBJ2-1 | TRBV9 | NA | TRBD2 | CASSVAGGVNEQFF | TGTGCCAGCAGCGTAGCGGGAGGGGTCAATGAGCAGTTCTTC
TRBJ1-2 | TRBV6-1 | NA | NA | CASSVAGVSGVYGYTF | TGTGCCAGCAGTGTAGCTGGGGTCTCGGGCGTCTATGGCTACACCTTC
TRBJ1-1 | TRBV29-1 | NA | NA | CSVEGQLNTEAFF | TGCAGCGTTGAAGGACAGTTGAACACTGAAGCTTTCTTT
TRBJ2-5 | TRBV5-6 | NA | NA | CASSGNGAGETQYF | TGTGCCAGCAGCGGGAATGGAGCGGGAGAGACCCAGTACTTC
TRBJ2-3 | TRBV5-1 | NA | NA | CASSLQGRWATDTQYF | TGCGCCAGCAGCTTGCAAGGGCGATGGGCCACAGATACGCAGTATTTT
TRBJ1-1 | TRBV5-4 | NA | NA | CASSLEAGRKNTEAFF | TGTGCCAGCAGCCTGGAGGCGGGGAGGAAGAACACTGAAGCTTTCTTT
TRBJ2-1 | TRBV12-3/TRBV12-4 | NA | NA | CASSFGSFNEQFF | TGTGCCAGCAGTTTTGGTTCTTTCAATGAGCAGTTCTTC
TRBJ1-2 | TRBV5-5 | NA | TRBD1 | CASSPPGQVSRTF | TGTGCCAGCTCCCCCCCGGGACAGGTTTCTAGAACCTTC
TRBJ2-3 | TRBV19 | NA | NA | CASSIDAGASADTQYF | TGTGCCAGTAGTATAGATGCAGGGGCAAGTGCAGATACGCAGTATTTT
TRBJ1-6 | TRBV4-3 | NA | NA | CASSQDSQPGNSPLHF | TGCGCCAGCAGCCAAGATAGCCAGCCGGGGAATTCACCCCTCCACTTT
TRBJ1-6 | TRBV6-1 | few | NA | CASSDRENSPLHF | TGTGCCAGCAGTGACAGGGAAAATTCACCCCTCCACTTT
TRBJ2-2 | TRBV5-4 | NA | NA | CASSPGDPAVGELFF | TGTGCCAGCAGCCCCGGGGACCCGGCGGTCGGGGAGCTGTTTTTT
TRBJ1-5 | TRBV5-1 | NA | NA | CASSEGEKQPQHF | TGCGCCAGCAGCGAGGGGGAGAAGCAGCCCCAGCATTTT
TRBJ2-6 | TRBV10-1 | NA | NA | CASPGTPGANVLTF | TGCGCCAGCCCTGGGACACCTGGGGCCAACGTCCTGACTTTC
TRBJ2-3 | TRBV4-3 | NA | NA | CASSPGAASTDTQYF | TGCGCCAGCAGCCCGGGGGCGGCTAGCACAGATACGCAGTATTTT
TRBJ2-7 | TRBV4-3 | NA | TRBD1 | CASSRMTQGYEQYF | TGCGCCAGCAGCCGCATGACACAGGGGTACGAGCAGTACTTC
TRBJ1-2 | TRBV11-2 | NA | TRBD1 | CASSFGPGQLYGYTF | TGTGCCAGCAGCTTCGGTCCGGGACAGCTATATGGCTACACCTTC